This TCR beta chain originates from a study of response to subunit inactivated influenza vaccine. Study findings and constraints: A suggestion made by the authors is that each seasonal influenza vaccination recruits few new T cells.

TCRdb reprocessed the RT-PCR reads via MiXCR and lists one record per CDR3 protein. The sample holds 600,000 to 700,000 distinct CDR3 sequences, 12% to 15% seen once. To note about this clonotype: Its target is not known.

Trimming at V came to 5 bases and at J to 8 bases, leaving 13 bases not matched to a gene. Germline loops: CDR1 DFQATT, CDR2 SNEGSKA (reference sequence). This CDR3 spans 14 amino acids. Sequenced here: PBMCs from blood, sampled about 14 days before vaccination. This sequence originates from a man aged 45 to 65 who received an inactivated influenza vaccine. The rearrangement uses TRBV20-1 and TRBJ1-2, with TRBD1 matching 8 bases. As DNA, the CDR3 is TGCAGTGCTGGCGGACAGGGCTTAACTATGGGCTACACCTTC. As protein: CSAGGQGLTMGYTF.